The 17 T cell receptor beta chains given below trace back to one sample, sequenced in a study of T-cell memory formation after mild COVID-19. TCRdb reanalysed the 5' RACE reads using MiXCR and keeps one entry per CDR3 protein. Of about 290,000 distinct CDR3 sequences in the sample, approximately 15% were seen once. The sequencing sample was made of PBMCs or a T cell subset sorted from them (not recorded which). The receptors here all came from a man younger than 35 who had mild COVID-19 (a few samples of this study predate the infection). Cell type and time point are not known.

V and J are TRBV5-1 and TRBJ1-2, with D unresolved. The CDR3 spans 16 residues. Trimming cost V 1 base and J 4 bases, with 17 bases left between them. Germline values: CDR1 SGHRS, CDR2 YFSETQ. The CDR3 reads CASSLTRSDRLYGYTF. CDR3 DNA sequence: TGCGCCAGCAGCTTGACGAGGTCCGACCGCCTCTATGGCTACACCTTC.

This clonotype was picked up a small number of times. V gene TRBV20-1 combines with J gene TRBJ1-1; the D gene is possibly TRBD1 (5 bases). Trimming pared 6 bases from V and 4 bases from J, leaving 21 bases between. Germline CDR1 is DFQATT and CDR2 is SNEGSKA (reference sequence). The CDR3 contains 15 residues. Here the CDR3 reads CSATAWGGGGTEAFF. CDR3 nucleotides: TGCAGTGCGACCGCCTGGGGGGGTGGAGGCACTGAAGCTTTCTTT.

This clonotype was detected a few times. The V and J genes are TRBV6-4 and TRBJ2-1; 8 nucleotides match TRBD2. Germline V gene lookup returns CDR1 MRHNA and CDR2 SNTAGT. The V segment lost 0 bases and the J segment 8 bases; nucleotides outside the gene matches: 6. The length of the CDR3 is 15 residues. CDR3 loop: CASSDSSGGLYEQFF. CDR3 sequence (DNA): TGTGCCAGCAGTGACTCGAGCGGGGGTTTGTATGAGCAGTTCTTC.

In this sample, this clonotype turned up many times. The chain is built from TRBV4-3 and TRBJ2-3; D gene ambiguous. The CDR3 contains 16 residues. Germline CDR1 LGHNA, CDR2 YSLEER. Trimming stripped 0 bases from V and 0 bases from J, with 10 bases between. CDR3 sequence reads: CASSQDSGYSTDTQYF. The CDR3 DNA follows: TGCGCCAGCAGCCAAGATTCCGGGTATAGCACAGATACGCAGTATTTT.

The rearrangement joins TRBV29-1 to TRBJ1-4; 9 nucleotides agree with TRBD1. The CDR3 length is 12 residues. Germline CDR1 is SQVTM and CDR2 is ANQGSEA. The junction had 6 bases not matched to a gene; V was cut back by 6 bases and J by 10 bases. The CDR3, as DNA: TGCAGCGTGGGCCCGGGACAGGGAAAACTGTTTTTT. Amino acids: CSVGPGQGKLFF.

This clonotype was seen only a few times. This sequence joins TRBV28 and TRBJ2-2; TRBD1 matches at 9 bases. V shed 6 bases, J shed 5 bases, and the junction held 7 bases outside the gene matches. The length of the CDR3 is 15 residues. Germline CDR1 is MDHEN and CDR2 is SYDVKM. CDR3 loop: CASSPNRGRTGELFF. As DNA, the CDR3 is TGTGCCAGCAGCCCCAACAGGGGGCGAACCGGGGAGCTGTTTTTT.

This clonotype was picked up a small number of times. The gene calls are TRBV20-1 and TRBJ1-1; perhaps TRBD1 as D (6 bases). Per germline, CDR1 DFQATT and CDR2 SNEGSKA (reference sequence). This CDR3 is 13 amino acids long. Trimming took 3 bases from V and 1 from J, leaving 9 bases between them. CDR3 sequence: CSASGQPNTEAFF. The DNA for the CDR3 is TGCAGTGCTAGCGGACAGCCGAACACTGAAGCTTTCTTT.

The J gene is TRBJ1-2, the V gene TRBV18; 10 positions match TRBD1. V was clipped by 4 bases and J by 7 bases; unmatched bases: 18. The germline gives CDR1 KGHSH, CDR2 LQKENI. CDR3 length equals 18 residues. Here the CDR3 DNA reads TGTGCCAGCTCACTTTCCCAAAAGCCGGGACAGGGGTTCGGTGGCTACACCTTC. Translating it yields CASSLSQKPGQGFGGYTF.

This clonotype has a handful of counts. The V and J genes are TRBV5-6 and TRBJ2-5; D not certain. V lost 5 bases and J lost 4, with 15 bases in between. Germline values: CDR1 SGHDT, CDR2 YYEEEE. The CDR3 runs to 14 residues. The CDR3 region has the DNA TGTGCCAGCAGTCGAGGCGGTATACGAGAGACCCAGTACTTC. Its translation: CASSRGGIRETQYF.

The rearrangement joins TRBV4-3 to TRBJ1-1; D perhaps matches TRBD1 (6 bases). CDR3 length: 17 amino acids. Germline V lookup: CDR1 LGHNA, CDR2 YSLEER. V was trimmed by 5 bases and J by 0 bases, leaving 19 bases between them. Written as DNA, the CDR3 is TGCGCCAGCAGCTTCCGCCCGGGACACTATATGAACACTGAAGCTTTCTTT. Translated, it gives CASSFRPGHYMNTEAFF.

This clonotype came up a few times. The chain is built from TRBV6-2 or TRBV6-3 and TRBJ1-1; TRBD1 is a possible D gene (5 bases). The CDR3 has 15 residues. Germline CDR1 is MNHEY and CDR2 is SVGEGT. The V end lost 4 bases, the J end lost 1 base, and 13 bases lay between the germline ends. CDR3: CASSSAGTANTEAFF. CDR3 sequence (DNA): TGTGCCAGCAGTTCCGCTGGGACGGCGAACACTGAAGCTTTCTTT.

This chain joins TRBV6-6 and TRBJ2-3, with 13 bases lining up with TRBD2. J was trimmed by 6 bases and V by 2 bases; bases with no gene match: 2. The CDR3 contains 15 residues. CDR1 and CDR2 (germline): MNHNY, SVGAGI (reference sequence). CDR3 bases: TGTGCCAGCAGTTACGGACTAGCGGGGGCCGATACGCAGTATTTT. Protein sequence: CASSYGLAGADTQYF.

The V gene is TRBV25-1, the J gene TRBJ2-3; no definite D call. V was clipped by 6 bases and J by 1 base, with 14 bases between them. The CDR3 is 15 amino acids. CDR1 and CDR2 (germline): MGHDK, SYGVNS. The CDR3 DNA follows: TGTGCCAGCAGCGGAAATAGCCTGGGCACAGATACGCAGTATTTT. Translation gives CASSGNSLGTDTQYF.

The chain joins TRBV15 to TRBJ1-5; the D is unclear. The germline V gene encodes CDR1 LNHNV and CDR2 YYDKDF (reference sequence). Trimming took off 1 base at V and 7 bases at J, with 8 bases between the two ends. The CDR3 sequence is 13 residues long. The CDR3 loop is CATSRGENQPQHF. DNA for the CDR3: TGTGCCACCAGCAGAGGGGAGAACCAGCCCCAGCATTTT. The full variable domain, in which reference TRBV15 and TRBJ1-5 provide the parts outside the CDR3, is DAMVIQNPRYQVTQFGKPVTLSCSQTLNHNVMYWYQQKSSQAPKLLFHYYDKDFNNEADTPDNFQSRRPNTSFCFLDIRSPGLGDTAMYLCATSRGENQPQHFGDGTRLSIL.

The chain joins TRBV3-1 to TRBJ2-7; TRBD1 aligns across 10 bases. The V gene's germline CDR1 is LGHDT and CDR2 YNNKEL (reference sequence). Trimming at V came to 3 bases and at J to 3 bases, leaving 8 bases not matched to a gene. The CDR3 is 16 residues long. The CDR3 DNA reads TGTGCCAGCAGCCAGAGTCCGGGACAGGGGTACTACGAGCAGTACTTC. It translates to CASSQSPGQGYYEQYF.

This clonotype was detected a few times. The V and J genes are TRBV20-1 and TRBJ2-6; TRBD1 agrees at 9 bases. V lost 6 bases, J lost 0 bases, and 9 bases stayed unmatched. Germline V gene sequence: CDR1 DFQATT, CDR2 SNEGSKA (reference sequence). The CDR3 extends over 17 amino acids. This CDR3 reads CSAFGQGRNSGANVLTF. The CDR3 region has the DNA TGCAGTGCGTTTGGACAGGGGAGGAACTCTGGGGCCAACGTCCTGACTTTC.

The table lists this clonotype with a few counts. The V and J genes are TRBV9 and TRBJ2-5, with a weak D call TRBD2 (6 bases). CDR3 length equals 15 residues. Trimming took off 2 bases at V and 0 bases at J, with 11 bases between the two ends. CDR1 and CDR2 (germline): SGDLS, YYNGEE. The CDR3 region is CASSVGPGDQETQYF. CDR3 DNA sequence: TGTGCCAGCAGCGTCGGTCCGGGGGACCAAGAGACCCAGTACTTC.